The rows below give T cell receptor beta chains drawn from one sample of a study of Ad26.COV2.S vaccination and SARS-CoV-2 variants. Some clones are missing from TCRdb's copy, which holds only in-frame ones; the method was immunoSEQ multiplex PCR. The table shows 150,000 to 200,000 clones, with approximately 88% occurring only once. The input for sequencing was peripheral blood, taken after recovery from COVID-19. These receptors all come from a human donor who had recovered from COVID-19. Each CDR3 is given with its conserved first and last residue. D genes are given only for firm matches. Clone size is given for some rows only: seen once, a few or many times, or a class if the clone is expanded.

J gene,D gene,clone size,CDR3 length,V gene,CDR3 protein,CDR3 DNA
TRBJ2-1,TRBD2,NA,15,TRBV2,CASSGGLAGGNEQFF,TGTGCCAGCAGTGGAGGATTAGCGGGGGGGAATGAGCAGTTCTTC
TRBJ2-3,NA,NA,13,TRBV5-4,CASSLAGTDTQYF,TGTGCCAGCAGCTTGGCGGGGACAGATACGCAGTATTTT
TRBJ2-1,NA,NA,16,TRBV7-6,CASSSSAGLSYNEQFF,TGTGCCAGCAGCTCTAGCGCCGGCCTCTCCTACAATGAGCAGTTCTTC
TRBJ2-3,NA,NA,15,TRBV6-5,CASSYRVSSSDTQYF,TGTGCCAGCAGTTACAGGGTTTCGTCTTCTGATACGCAGTATTTT
TRBJ2-4,NA,NA,11,TRBV6-5,CASTLKNIQYF,TGTGCCAGCACCCTTAAAAACATTCAGTACTTC
TRBJ1-5,NA,NA,13,TRBV30,CAWSVRNNQPQHF,TGTGCCTGGAGTGTACGAAACAATCAGCCCCAGCATTTT
TRBJ2-2,NA,NA,17,TRBV3-1/TRBV3-2,CASSHTPETGNTGELFF,TGTGCCAGCAGTCATACCCCCGAGACAGGGAACACCGGGGAGCTGTTTTTT
TRBJ2-7,NA,NA,16,TRBV30,CAWSPPGVVQTYEQYF,TGTGCCTGGAGTCCCCCAGGGGTAGTCCAAACCTACGAGCAGTACTTC
TRBJ2-1,NA,NA,17,TRBV9,CASSAVPASRGYNEQFF,TGTGCCAGCAGCGCAGTCCCCGCTAGTCGAGGATACAATGAGCAGTTCTTC
TRBJ2-7,NA,NA,12,TRBV7-9,CASSLSVYEQYF,TGTGCCAGCAGCTTAAGCGTCTACGAGCAGTACTTC
TRBJ1-2,NA,NA,12,TRBV12-3/TRBV12-4,CASSLGGAALLF,TGTGCCAGCAGTTTAGGGGGTGCAGCACTACTCTTC
TRBJ2-3,NA,NA,13,TRBV5-4,CAASTPSTDTQYF,TGTGCCGCGTCCACTCCTAGCACAGATACGCAGTATTTT
TRBJ1-1,NA,NA,14,TRBV5-1,CASWDGSLNTEAFF,TGCGCCAGCTGGGACGGCTCCCTCAACACTGAAGCTTTCTTT
TRBJ1-5,NA,NA,12,TRBV7-9,CASSLDNQPQHF,TGTGCCAGCAGCCTCGACAATCAGCCCCAGCATTTT
TRBJ2-7,TRBD1,NA,15,TRBV6-5,CASSYSDRVLYEQYF,TGTGCCAGCAGTTACTCGGACAGGGTTCTGTACGAGCAGTACTTC
TRBJ2-1,NA,NA,13,TRBV7-2,CASSLVAGNEQFF,TGTGCCAGCAGCTTAGTTGCGGGCAATGAGCAGTTCTTC
TRBJ2-1,TRBD2,many,14,TRBV5-6,CASSLGLAGNEQFF,TGTGCCAGCAGCTTGGGACTAGCGGGGAATGAGCAGTTCTTC
TRBJ2-3,NA,NA,14,TRBV11-2,CASSLVGGTDTQYF,TGTGCCAGCAGCTTAGTTGGGGGAACAGATACGCAGTATTTT
TRBJ1-2,NA,NA,13,TRBV2,CASINSPDYGYTF,TGTGCCAGTATCAATTCCCCCGATTATGGCTACACCTTC
TRBJ2-1,TRBD1,once,15,TRBV5-1,CASSTGQGARNEQFF,TGCGCCAGCAGCACGGGACAGGGGGCGAGGAATGAGCAGTTCTTC
TRBJ2-3,TRBD1,NA,16,TRBV5-1,CASSPGTGVGTDTQYF,TGCGCCAGCAGCCCGGGGACAGGGGTCGGCACAGATACGCAGTATTTT
TRBJ2-1,NA,NA,15,TRBV7-3,CASGSGAPGYNEQFF,TGTGCCAGCGGTAGCGGAGCCCCTGGCTACAATGAGCAGTTCTTC
TRBJ2-7,NA,NA,13,TRBV19,CASSTQGRGEQYF,TGTGCCAGTAGTACACAGGGTAGGGGCGAGCAGTACTTC
TRBJ2-1,TRBD2,NA,15,TRBV9,CASSVGPAGSNEQFF,TGTGCCAGCAGCGTAGGCCCAGCGGGGTCCAATGAGCAGTTCTTC
TRBJ2-7,NA,once,14,TRBV28,CASSLGGVGYEQYF,TGTGCCAGCAGTTTAGGCGGGGTGGGGTACGAGCAGTACTTC
TRBJ1-5,NA,NA,14,TRBV2,CASRAAGSNQPQHF,TGTGCCAGCAGGGCCGCGGGCTCTAATCAGCCCCAGCATTTT
TRBJ2-3,NA,NA,14,TRBV5-1,CASSLEVVADTQYF,TGCGCCAGCAGCTTGGAGGTAGTAGCAGATACGCAGTATTTT
TRBJ1-2,NA,NA,15,TRBV4-2,CASSHFREGDYGYTF,TGTGCCAGCAGCCATTTCAGGGAGGGGGACTATGGCTACACCTTC
TRBJ1-6,TRBD1,few,15,TRBV5-1,CASSLTGGYNSPLHF,TGCGCCAGCAGCTTGACAGGGGGATATAATTCACCCCTCCACTTT
TRBJ1-4,NA,NA,14,TRBV3-1/TRBV3-2,CASSQGRVGEKLFF,TGTGCCAGCAGCCAAGGGAGGGTAGGAGAAAAACTGTTTTTT
TRBJ2-3,NA,NA,12,TRBV4-2,CASSQGLSERYF,TGTGCCAGCAGCCAAGGACTTTCAGAGCGGTATTTT
TRBJ2-7,NA,NA,16,TRBV13,CASSPSRAESSYEQYF,TGTGCCAGCAGCCCATCCAGGGCCGAGAGCTCCTACGAGCAGTACTTC
TRBJ2-7,TRBD2,NA,15,TRBV9,CASSATSGGAGEQYF,TGTGCCAGCAGCGCGACTAGCGGGGGGGCGGGTGAGCAGTACTTC
TRBJ1-2,NA,NA,12,TRBV29-1,CSVARGAGGYTF,TGCAGCGTTGCGAGGGGGGCGGGTGGCTACACCTTC
TRBJ2-7,NA,NA,12,TRBV5-6,CASSLGRAEQYF,TGTGCCAGCAGCTTGGGCAGGGCCGAGCAGTACTTC
TRBJ2-2,NA,NA,12,TRBV27,CASSDTTGELFF,TGTGCCAGCAGTGATACCACCGGGGAGCTGTTTTTT
TRBJ2-5,TRBD2,NA,15,TRBV3-1/TRBV3-2,CASSQGLAGRETQYF,TGTGCCAGCAGCCAAGGGCTAGCGGGCAGGGAGACCCAGTACTTC
TRBJ1-5,NA,NA,16,TRBV3-1/TRBV3-2,CASSQDGGGNGQPQHF,TGTGCCAGCAGCCAAGACGGAGGGGGAAACGGTCAGCCCCAGCATTTT
TRBJ2-1,TRBD2,NA,15,TRBV2,CASSDRLARYNEQFF,TGTGCCAGCAGTGATAGACTAGCTAGGTACAATGAGCAGTTCTTC
TRBJ2-7,NA,NA,13,TRBV29-1,CSVLAPFAYEQYF,TGCAGCGTTTTAGCGCCTTTCGCCTACGAGCAGTACTTC
TRBJ2-7,TRBD1,many,15,TRBV5-1,CASSPLGTEAYEQYF,TGCGCCAGCAGCCCCTTAGGGACAGAAGCCTACGAGCAGTACTTC